A selection of T cell receptor beta chains follows, all from one sample in a study of T cell repertoires in cytomegalovirus infection. Each CDR3 protein is one row after TCRdb ran MiXCR on the reads. The sample consists of about 400,000 distinct CDR3 sequences, 18% of them appearing once. Sample: PBMCs. The receptors originated from a human donor in good health (CMV status not recorded). Some clones in this sample may be carry-over from other donors' samples. Each CDR3 is given without its conserved first and last residue. Each record gives: V gene, D gene, J gene, CDR3 protein. D genes are given only for firm matches.

V: TRBV20-1; D: .; J: TRBJ2-1; CDR3: SAFDRRRTYNEQF
V: TRBV7-9; D: .; J: TRBJ1-1; CDR3: ASSLVVWAGGTEAF
V: TRBV19; D: .; J: TRBJ2-1; CDR3: ASSTWTKNEQF
V: TRBV7-9; D: .; J: TRBJ2-5; CDR3: ASSTRGTPGETQY
V: TRBV7-2; D: TRBD2; J: TRBJ2-7; CDR3: ASSFLGGYQREQY
V: TRBV6-2/TRBV6-3; D: TRBD2; J: TRBJ2-3; CDR3: ASRDPGGEGTDTQY
V: TRBV18; D: .; J: TRBJ2-3; CDR3: ASSPISISTDTQY
V: TRBV7-8; D: TRBD2; J: TRBJ2-5; CDR3: ASSGGDQETQY
V: TRBV9; D: .; J: TRBJ1-1; CDR3: ASTQGSLNTEAF
V: TRBV6-5; D: .; J: TRBJ1-1; CDR3: ASSYYEDSLGFNTEAF
V: TRBV6-2/TRBV6-3; D: .; J: TRBJ2-1; CDR3: ASSYRDFYNEQF
V: TRBV6-2/TRBV6-3; D: TRBD1; J: TRBJ1-2; CDR3: ASSASGQESGYT
V: TRBV12-3/TRBV12-4; D: .; J: TRBJ2-7; CDR3: ASSNAHVGEQY
V: TRBV20-1; D: .; J: TRBJ2-7; CDR3: SATGGFSEQY
V: TRBV7-9; D: .; J: TRBJ1-4; CDR3: ASSLLDEKLF
V: TRBV2; D: .; J: TRBJ1-4; CDR3: ASSETPPGGTGANEKLF
V: TRBV18; D: .; J: TRBJ1-6; CDR3: ASSPSGLINSPLH
V: TRBV12-3/TRBV12-4; D: .; J: TRBJ2-1; CDR3: ASRGRTSPVAEQF
V: TRBV23-1; D: .; J: TRBJ2-7; CDR3: ASSQSRRAWGSYEQY
V: TRBV7-9; D: TRBD2; J: TRBJ2-3; CDR3: ASSRRTSGDTDTQY
V: TRBV2; D: .; J: TRBJ1-5; CDR3: ASAGGGGGQPQH
V: TRBV2; D: .; J: TRBJ2-7; CDR3: ASSGGATYEQY
V: TRBV6-5; D: TRBD2; J: TRBJ2-4; CDR3: ASSSPTSGSYIQY
V: TRBV12-3/TRBV12-4; D: TRBD1; J: TRBJ1-2; CDR3: ASSQDRGQYFNYGYT
V: TRBV28; D: .; J: TRBJ2-4; CDR3: ASSKRDTQIQY
V: TRBV5-1; D: .; J: TRBJ2-1; CDR3: ASSLAISGNSYNEQF
V: TRBV29-1; D: .; J: TRBJ1-1; CDR3: SVERRLKNTEAF
V: TRBV12-5; D: .; J: TRBJ1-2; CDR3: ASGLWGRAGQPKKDGYT
V: TRBV20-1; D: .; J: TRBJ1-1; CDR3: SARDRILMNTEAF
V: TRBV11-3; D: .; J: TRBJ2-1; CDR3: ASSLDYPDPEQF
V: TRBV6-1; D: TRBD1; J: TRBJ1-4; CDR3: ASGRTGNLANEKLF
V: TRBV4-2; D: .; J: TRBJ2-3; CDR3: ASSPLLGHRADTQY
V: TRBV20-1; D: TRBD2; J: TRBJ2-1; CDR3: SAREGLEPYNEQF
V: TRBV4-1; D: TRBD2; J: TRBJ2-5; CDR3: ASSQGSGGQETQY
V: TRBV20-1; D: TRBD1; J: TRBJ1-2; CDR3: SASKDRRLNYGYT
V: TRBV6-5; D: .; J: TRBJ1-6; CDR3: ASSRDIWGSPLH
V: TRBV5-1; D: .; J: TRBJ2-1; CDR3: ASSTSGTPIPWEQF
V: TRBV7-2; D: TRBD2; J: TRBJ2-4; CDR3: ASGRGGSKNIQY
V: TRBV5-4; D: TRBD1; J: TRBJ2-7; CDR3: ASSLPGTGLSEQY
V: TRBV10-3; D: TRBD1; J: TRBJ1-6; CDR3: ASAGTGDYSPLH
V: TRBV7-9; D: .; J: TRBJ1-1; CDR3: ASRSEGLRTEAF
V: TRBV7-3; D: .; J: TRBJ1-5; CDR3: ASSEDGPGRQPQH
V: TRBV12-3/TRBV12-4; D: .; J: TRBJ1-4; CDR3: ASRTGHWNEKLF
V: TRBV2; D: .; J: TRBJ2-5; CDR3: ASSDDGRETQY
V: TRBV7-8; D: .; J: TRBJ2-3; CDR3: ASSLVLLEKVADTQY
V: TRBV5-1; D: .; J: TRBJ2-1; CDR3: ASSLTGTGYNEQF
V: TRBV7-8; D: TRBD2; J: TRBJ2-5; CDR3: ASTPVLARQETQY
V: TRBV7-7; D: TRBD2; J: TRBJ2-1; CDR3: ASSHGGRALNEQF